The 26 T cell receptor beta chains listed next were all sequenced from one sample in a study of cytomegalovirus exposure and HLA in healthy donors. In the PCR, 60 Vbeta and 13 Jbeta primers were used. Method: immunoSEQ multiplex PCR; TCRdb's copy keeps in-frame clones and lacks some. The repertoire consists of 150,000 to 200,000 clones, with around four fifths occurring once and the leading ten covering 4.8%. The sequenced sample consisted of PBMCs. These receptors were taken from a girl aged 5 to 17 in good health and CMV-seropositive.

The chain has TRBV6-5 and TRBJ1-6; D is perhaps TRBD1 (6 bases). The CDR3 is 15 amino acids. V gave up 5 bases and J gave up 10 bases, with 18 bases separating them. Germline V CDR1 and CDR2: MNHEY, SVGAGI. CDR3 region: CASSTVQGIGSPLHF. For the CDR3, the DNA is TGTGCCAGCAGTACCGTGCAGGGGATAGGATCACCCCTCCACTTT.

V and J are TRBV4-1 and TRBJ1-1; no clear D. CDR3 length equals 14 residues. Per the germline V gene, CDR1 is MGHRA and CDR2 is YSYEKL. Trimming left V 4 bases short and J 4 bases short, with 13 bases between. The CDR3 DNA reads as TGCGCCAGCAGCCCCCTGGGCAGCGGCACTGAAGCTTTCTTT. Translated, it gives CASSPLGSGTEAFF.

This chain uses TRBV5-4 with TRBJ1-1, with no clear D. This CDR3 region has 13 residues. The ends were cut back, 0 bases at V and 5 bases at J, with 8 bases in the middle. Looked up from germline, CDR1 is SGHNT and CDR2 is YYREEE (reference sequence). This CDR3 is CASSLDWRTEAFF. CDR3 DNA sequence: TGTGCCAGCAGCTTGGATTGGAGGACTGAAGCTTTCTTT.

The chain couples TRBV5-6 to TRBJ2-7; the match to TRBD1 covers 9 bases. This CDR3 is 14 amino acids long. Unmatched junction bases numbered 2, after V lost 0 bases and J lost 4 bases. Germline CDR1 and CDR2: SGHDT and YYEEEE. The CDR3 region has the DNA TGTGCCAGCAGCTTGGACAGGGGGCAGTACGAGCAGTACTTC. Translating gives CASSLDRGQYEQYF.

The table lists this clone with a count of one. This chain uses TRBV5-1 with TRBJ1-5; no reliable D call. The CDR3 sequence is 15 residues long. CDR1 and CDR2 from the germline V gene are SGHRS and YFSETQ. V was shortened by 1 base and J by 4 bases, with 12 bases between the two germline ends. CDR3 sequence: CASSLRGSPNQPQHF. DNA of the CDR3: TGCGCCAGCAGCTTGCGAGGATCGCCTAATCAGCCCCAGCATTTT. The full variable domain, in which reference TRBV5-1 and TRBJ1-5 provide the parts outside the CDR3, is KAGVTQTPRYLIKTRGQQVTLSCSPISGHRSVSWYQQTPGQGLQFLFEYFSETQRNKGNFPGRFSGRQFSNSRSEMNVSTLELGDSALYLCASSLRGSPNQPQHFGDGTRLSIL.

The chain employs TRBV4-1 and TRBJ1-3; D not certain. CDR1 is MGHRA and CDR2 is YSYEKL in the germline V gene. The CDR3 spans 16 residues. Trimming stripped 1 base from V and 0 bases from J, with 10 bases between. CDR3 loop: CASSQVLSGSGNTIYF. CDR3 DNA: TGCGCCAGCAGCCAAGTCCTGTCCGGCTCTGGAAACACCATATATTTT.

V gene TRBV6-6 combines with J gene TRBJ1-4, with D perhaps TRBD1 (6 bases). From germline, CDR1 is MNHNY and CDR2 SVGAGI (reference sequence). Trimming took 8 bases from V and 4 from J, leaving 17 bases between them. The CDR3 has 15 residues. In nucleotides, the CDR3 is TGTGCCAGCCGCGGGGGGGGCGTTGTTAATGAAAAACTGTTTTTT. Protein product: CASRGGGVVNEKLFF.

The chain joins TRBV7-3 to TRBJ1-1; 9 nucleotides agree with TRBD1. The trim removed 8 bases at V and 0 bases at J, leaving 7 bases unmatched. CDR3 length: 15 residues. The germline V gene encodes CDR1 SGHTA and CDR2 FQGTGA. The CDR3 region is CASGPGTGLNTEAFF. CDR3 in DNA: TGTGCCAGCGGCCCGGGGACAGGGCTGAACACTGAAGCTTTCTTT.

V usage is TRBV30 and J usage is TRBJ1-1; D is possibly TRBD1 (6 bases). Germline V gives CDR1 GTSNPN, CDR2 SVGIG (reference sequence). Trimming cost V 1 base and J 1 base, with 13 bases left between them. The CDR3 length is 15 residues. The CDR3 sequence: CAWSEQGIGNTEAFF. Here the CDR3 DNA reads TGTGCCTGGAGTGAACAGGGTATTGGGAACACTGAAGCTTTCTTT.

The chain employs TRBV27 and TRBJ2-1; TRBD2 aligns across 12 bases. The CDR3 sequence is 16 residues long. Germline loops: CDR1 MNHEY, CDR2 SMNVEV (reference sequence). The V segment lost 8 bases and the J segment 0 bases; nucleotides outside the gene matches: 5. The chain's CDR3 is CASRLAGELSYNEQFF. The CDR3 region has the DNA TGTGCCAGCCGACTAGCGGGGGAACTCTCCTACAATGAGCAGTTCTTC.

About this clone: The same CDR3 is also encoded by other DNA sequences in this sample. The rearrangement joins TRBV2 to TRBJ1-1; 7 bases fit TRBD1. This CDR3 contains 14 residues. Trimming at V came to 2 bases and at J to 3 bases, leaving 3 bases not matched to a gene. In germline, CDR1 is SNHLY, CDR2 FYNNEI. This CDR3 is CASSERGPDTEAFF. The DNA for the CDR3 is TGTGCCAGCAGTGAAAGGGGGCCGGACACTGAAGCTTTCTTT.

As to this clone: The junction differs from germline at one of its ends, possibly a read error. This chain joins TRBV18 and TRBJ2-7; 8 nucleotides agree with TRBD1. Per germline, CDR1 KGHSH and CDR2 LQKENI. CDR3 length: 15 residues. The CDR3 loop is CASSPGAGGVYKQYF. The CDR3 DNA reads TGTGCCAGCTCACCAGGTGCAGGGGGCGTCTACAAGCAGTACTTC.

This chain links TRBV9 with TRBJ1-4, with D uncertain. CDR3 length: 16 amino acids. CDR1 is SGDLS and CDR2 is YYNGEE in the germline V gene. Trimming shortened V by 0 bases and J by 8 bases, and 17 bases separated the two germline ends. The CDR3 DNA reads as TGTGCCAGCAGCGTAGGTGTCTCTGCAGGTGGCGAAAAACTGTTTTTT. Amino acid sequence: CASSVGVSAGGEKLFF.

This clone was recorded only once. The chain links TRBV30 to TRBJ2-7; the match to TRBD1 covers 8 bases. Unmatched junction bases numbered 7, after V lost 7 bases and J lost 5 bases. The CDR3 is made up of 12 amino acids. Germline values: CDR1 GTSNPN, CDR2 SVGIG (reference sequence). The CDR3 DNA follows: TGTGCCTCCGACAGGGGTCGAGACGAGCAGTACTTC. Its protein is CASDRGRDEQYF.

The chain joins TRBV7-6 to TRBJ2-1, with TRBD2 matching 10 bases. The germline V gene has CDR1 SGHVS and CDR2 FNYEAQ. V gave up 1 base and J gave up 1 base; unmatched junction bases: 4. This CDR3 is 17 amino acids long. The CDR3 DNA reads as TGTGCCAGCAGCTTAGAGGCTAGCGGGAGTTCCTACAATGAGCAGTTCTTC. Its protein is CASSLEASGSSYNEQFF. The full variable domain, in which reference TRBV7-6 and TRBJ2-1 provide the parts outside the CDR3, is GAGVSQSPRYKVTKRGQDVALRCDPISGHVSLYWYRQALGQGPEFLTYFNYEAQQDKSGLPNDRFSAERPEGSISTLTIQRTEQRDSAMYRCASSLEASGSSYNEQFFGPGTRLTVL.

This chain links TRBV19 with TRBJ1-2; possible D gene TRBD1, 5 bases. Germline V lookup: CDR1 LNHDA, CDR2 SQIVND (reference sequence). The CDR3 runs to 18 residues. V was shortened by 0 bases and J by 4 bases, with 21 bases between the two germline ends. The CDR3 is CASSIDPATGPRLYGYTF. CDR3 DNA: TGTGCCAGTAGTATAGATCCCGCCACAGGCCCCCGACTCTATGGCTACACCTTC. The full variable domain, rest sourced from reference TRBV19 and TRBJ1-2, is DGGITQSPKYLFRKEGQNVTLSCEQNLNHDAMYWYRQDPGQGLRLIYYSQIVNDFQKGDIAEGYSVSREKKESFPLTVTSAQKNPTAFYLCASSIDPATGPRLYGYTFGSGTRLTVV.

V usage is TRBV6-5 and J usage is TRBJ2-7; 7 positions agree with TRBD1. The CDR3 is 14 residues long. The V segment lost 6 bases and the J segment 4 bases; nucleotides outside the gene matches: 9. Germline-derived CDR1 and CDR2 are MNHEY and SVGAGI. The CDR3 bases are TGTGCCAGCAGCTCAACAGGGGACGGTTACGAGCAGTACTTC. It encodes CASSSTGDGYEQYF.

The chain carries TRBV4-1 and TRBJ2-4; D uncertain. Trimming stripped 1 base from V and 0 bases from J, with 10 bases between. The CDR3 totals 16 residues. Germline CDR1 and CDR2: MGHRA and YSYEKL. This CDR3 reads CASSQVQSLAKNIQYF. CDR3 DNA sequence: TGCGCCAGCAGCCAAGTGCAGTCGCTAGCCAAAAACATTCAGTACTTC.

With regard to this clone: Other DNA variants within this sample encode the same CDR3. The CDR3 region has the DNA TGTGCCAGCAGACCGACTAGCGGAGGCACCGGGGAGCTGTTTTTT. Protein product: CASRPTSGGTGELFF. The chain links TRBV5-6 to TRBJ2-2; 9 nucleotides agree with TRBD2. This CDR3 has 15 amino acids. CDR1 is SGHDT, CDR2 YYEEEE, per germline. V was pared by 5 bases and J by 4 bases, with 6 bases of the junction left unmatched.

CDR3 nucleotide sequence: TGTGCCAGTAGGTTACAGGGGGCAGATAATTCACCCCTCCACTTT. Translation gives CASRLQGADNSPLHF. This chain joins TRBV19 and TRBJ1-6, with TRBD1 identical over 9 bases. The CDR3 sequence is 15 residues long. The V gene end was trimmed by 6 bases and the J gene end by 5 bases; junction bases not matched to a gene: 5. Per the germline V gene, CDR1 is LNHDA and CDR2 is SQIVND (reference sequence).

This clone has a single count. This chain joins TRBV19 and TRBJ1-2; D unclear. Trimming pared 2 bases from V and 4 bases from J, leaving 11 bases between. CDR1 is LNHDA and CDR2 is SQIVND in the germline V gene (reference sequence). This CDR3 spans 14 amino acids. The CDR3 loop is CASSIRGLVYGYTF. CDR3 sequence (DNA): TGTGCCAGTAGTATAAGAGGTCTCGTCTATGGCTACACCTTC.

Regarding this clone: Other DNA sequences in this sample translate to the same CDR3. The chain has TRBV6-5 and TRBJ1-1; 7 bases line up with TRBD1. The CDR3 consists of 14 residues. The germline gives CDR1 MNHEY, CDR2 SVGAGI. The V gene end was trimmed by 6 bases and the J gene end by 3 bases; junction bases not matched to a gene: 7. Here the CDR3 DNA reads TGTGCCAGCAGCCGACAGGGCGGACACACTGAAGCTTTCTTT. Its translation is CASSRQGGHTEAFF.

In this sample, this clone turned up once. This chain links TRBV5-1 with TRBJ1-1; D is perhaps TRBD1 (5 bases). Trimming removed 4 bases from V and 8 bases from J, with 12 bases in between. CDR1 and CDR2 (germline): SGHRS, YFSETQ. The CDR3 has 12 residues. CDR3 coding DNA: TGCGCCAGCAGCCGCGGGGAGGGGGAAGCTTTCTTT. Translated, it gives CASSRGEGEAFF.

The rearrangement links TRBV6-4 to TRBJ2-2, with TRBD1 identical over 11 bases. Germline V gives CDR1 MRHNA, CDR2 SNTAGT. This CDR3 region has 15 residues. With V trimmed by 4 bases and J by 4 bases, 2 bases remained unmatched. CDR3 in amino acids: CASSAGTGGTGELFF. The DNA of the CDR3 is TGTGCCAGCAGTGCCGGGACAGGGGGCACCGGGGAGCTGTTTTTT.

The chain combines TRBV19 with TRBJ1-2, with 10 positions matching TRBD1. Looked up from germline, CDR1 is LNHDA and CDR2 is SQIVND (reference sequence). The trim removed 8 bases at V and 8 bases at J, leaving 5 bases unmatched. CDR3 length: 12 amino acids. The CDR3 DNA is TGTGCCAGTCACGACAGGGGGCACGGCTACACCTTC. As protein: CASHDRGHGYTF.

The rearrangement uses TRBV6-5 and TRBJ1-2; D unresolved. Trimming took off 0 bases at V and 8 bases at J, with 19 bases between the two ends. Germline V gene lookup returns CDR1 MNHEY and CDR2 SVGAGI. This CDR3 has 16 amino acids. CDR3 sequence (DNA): TGTGCCAGCAGTTACTCGGGCGGGAACCGAGCAAGGGGCTACACCTTC. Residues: CASSYSGGNRARGYTF.